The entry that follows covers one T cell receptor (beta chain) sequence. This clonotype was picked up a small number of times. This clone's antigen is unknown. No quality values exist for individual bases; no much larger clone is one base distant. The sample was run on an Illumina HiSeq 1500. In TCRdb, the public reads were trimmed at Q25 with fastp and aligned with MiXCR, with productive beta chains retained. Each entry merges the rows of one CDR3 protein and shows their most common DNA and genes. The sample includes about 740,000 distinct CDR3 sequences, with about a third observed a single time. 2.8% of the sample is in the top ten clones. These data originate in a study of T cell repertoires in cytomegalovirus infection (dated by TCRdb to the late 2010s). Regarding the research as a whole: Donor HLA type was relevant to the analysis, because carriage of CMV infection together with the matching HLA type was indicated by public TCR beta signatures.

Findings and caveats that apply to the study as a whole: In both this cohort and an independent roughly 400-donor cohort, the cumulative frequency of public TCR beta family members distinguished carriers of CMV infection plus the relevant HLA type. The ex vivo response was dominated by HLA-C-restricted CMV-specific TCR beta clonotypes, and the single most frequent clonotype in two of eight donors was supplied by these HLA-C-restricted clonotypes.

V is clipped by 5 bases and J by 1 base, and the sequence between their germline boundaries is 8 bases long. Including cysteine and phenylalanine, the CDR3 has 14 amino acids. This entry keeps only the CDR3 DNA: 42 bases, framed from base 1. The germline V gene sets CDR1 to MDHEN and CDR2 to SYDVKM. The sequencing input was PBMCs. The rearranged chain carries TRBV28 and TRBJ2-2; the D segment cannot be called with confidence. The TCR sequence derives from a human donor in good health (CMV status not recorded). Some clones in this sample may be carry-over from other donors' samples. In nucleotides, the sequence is TGTGCCAGCAGTCAGTTAGGGAACACCGGGGAGCTGTTTTTT. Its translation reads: CASSQLGNTGELFF.